The T cell receptor (beta chain) described here comes from a study of T cell changes during pregnancy in multiple sclerosis. Germline CDR1 reads LNHDA; CDR2 reads SQIVND (reference sequence). J was trimmed by 9 bases and V by 1 base; bases with no gene match: 6. This CDR3 contains 15 residues. Only in-frame clones appear in the TCRdb table, and some are missing; sequencing was by immunoSEQ multiplex PCR. The profile shows 90,000 or so clones, more than 85% of them singletons. Material: peripheral blood, obtained in the first trimester of pregnancy. The rearrangement joins TRBV19 to TRBJ2-2; TRBD2 matches at 9 bases. This receptor was taken from a female donor in good health, enrolled as a control in a pregnancy study. The CDR3 DNA is TGTGCCAGTAGTATAGGACCGCGGGGGGGCCGGGAGCTGTTTTTT. Translated, it gives CASSIGPRGGRELFF.